This T cell receptor (beta chain) was captured in a study of PD-L1 blockade in urothelial cancer. This CDR3 contains 14 residues. The junction had 8 bases not matched to a gene; V was cut back by 6 bases and J by 3 bases. The germline gives CDR1 SNHLY, CDR2 FYNNEI. Every PCR got spiked synthetic TCR analog templates. The protocol was immunoSEQ multiplex PCR, while the TCRdb copy is restricted to in-frame clones and leaves out a portion. This sample yields approximately 100,000 clones, of which approximately 86% are seen a single time; about 2.3% belongs to the top ten. This chain joins TRBV2 and TRBJ2-7, with TRBD1 identical over 7 bases. The origin of this receptor is a man between 45 and 60 years old with urothelial cancer. The sequencing used PBMCs, collected around atezolizumab (anti-PD-L1) treatment. CDR3 region: CASRLDRVVYEQYF. The CDR3 nucleotides read TGTGCCAGCAGACTCGACAGGGTTGTCTACGAGCAGTACTTC.